The sequence of this T cell receptor (beta chain) was determined in a study of cytomegalovirus exposure and HLA in healthy donors. For the study at large: Caucasian-associated ancestry cluster membership applied to about four fifths of around 400 genotyped donors. Whole-study results and caveats: Most likely, a cluster of highly shared sequence variants arose as a sequencing artifact. A few V segments could not be told apart, such as TRBV6-2 and TRBV6-3, and were left out.

Trimming removed 5 bases at V and 1 base at J, with 14 bases between. The CDR3 runs to 15 residues. CDR1 and CDR2 (germline): MDHEN, SYDVKM. For this clone: Its antigen is unknown.

Use of 60 Vbeta and 13 Jbeta primers characterized the PCR. Profiled with immunoSEQ multiplex PCR; TCRdb holds only in-frame clones, not every one. The sample has about 180,000 clones; 65% to 85% are singletons. The sequence came from a man in his 60s in good health and CMV-seronegative. Sequencing used PBMCs. The rearrangement uses TRBV28 and TRBJ2-5, with D maybe TRBD2 (5 bases). CDR3 region: CASSPGGGGQETQYF. The CDR3, as DNA: TGTGCCAGCAGTCCCGGAGGTGGAGGCCAAGAGACCCAGTACTTC.